One sample yielded the 26 T cell receptor beta chains listed below, sequenced in a study of blood T cell repertoires in COVID-19. Measured with immunoSEQ multiplex PCR; TCRdb has only the in-frame clones, and not every one. The repertoire holds under 250,000 clones, with more than 65% as singletons. The source material was peripheral blood. The receptors shown here come from a woman aged 55-69 years with acute or convalescent COVID-19.

This chain's CDR3 is CASRDGQGWYEQYF. The CDR3 DNA sequence: TGTGCAAGTCGCGATGGACAGGGTTGGTACGAGCAGTACTTC. The rearrangement links TRBV12-2 to TRBJ2-7; the table's TRBD1 call for D was not verified on the DNA. TRBV12-2 is annotated as a pseudogene. The CDR3 is 14 amino acids.

The chain is built from TRBV7-2 and TRBJ2-1, with D maybe TRBD2 (5 bases). V was shortened by 1 base and J by 8 bases, with 9 bases between the two germline ends. The CDR3 runs to 13 residues. Germline V gives CDR1 SGHTA, CDR2 FQGNSA. CDR3: CASSLDRGDEQFF. CDR3 nucleotides: TGTGCCAGCAGCTTAGATCGGGGAGATGAGCAGTTCTTC.

This clone was counted a single time. The chain recombines TRBV18 with TRBJ1-6, with D maybe TRBD1 (6 bases). Between the trimmed V and J ends, which lost 3 bases and 3 bases, there was a span of 12 bases. The V gene's germline CDR1 is KGHSH and CDR2 LQKENI. The CDR3 runs to 16 residues. The CDR3 protein is CASSPTGRDYNSPLHF. The CDR3 bases are TGTGCCAGCTCACCCACAGGGAGGGACTATAATTCACCCCTCCACTTT.

The chain employs TRBV4-2 and TRBJ2-1; possibly TRBD1 for D (6 bases). The CDR3 contains 16 residues. Trimming removed 0 bases from V and 4 bases from J, with 13 bases in between. In germline, CDR1 is LGHNA, CDR2 YNFKEQ. The CDR3 here is CASSQDLRGGYNEQFF. Here the CDR3 DNA reads TGTGCCAGCAGCCAAGATCTGAGAGGGGGATACAATGAGCAGTTCTTC.

The chain links TRBV6-5 to TRBJ2-1; TRBD2 might be the D (7 bases). From germline, CDR1 is MNHEY and CDR2 SVGAGI. Trimming shortened V by 4 bases and J by 4 bases, and 14 bases separated the two germline ends. The CDR3 extends over 15 amino acids. The CDR3 here is CASSFLRGGYNEQFF. The CDR3 region has the DNA TGTGCCAGCAGTTTCTTGAGGGGGGGATACAATGAGCAGTTCTTC.

The rearrangement links TRBV7-2 to TRBJ2-1, with 8 bases identical to TRBD1. Trimming removed 6 bases from V and 8 bases from J; junction bases left unmatched: 12. The germline gives CDR1 SGHTA, CDR2 FQGNSA. This CDR3 is 15 amino acids long. CDR3: CASSWTGPGGYEQFF. In nucleotides, the CDR3 is TGTGCCAGCAGTTGGACAGGGCCGGGCGGCTATGAGCAGTTCTTC.

This clone was picked up one time. The chain has TRBV6-2 or TRBV6-3 and TRBJ2-5; D perhaps matches TRBD2 (5 bases). The V end lost 1 base, the J end lost 5 bases, and 17 bases lay between the germline ends. Germline V gene sequence: CDR1 MNHEY, CDR2 SVGEGT. This CDR3 comprises 16 residues. In DNA form, the CDR3 reads TGTGCCAGCAGTTACTTGGACTTGCCGCTAACGGAGACCCAGTACTTC. This translates into CASSYLDLPLTETQYF.

V is TRBV6-5 and J is TRBJ1-5; tentative D call: TRBD1 (6 bases). Trimming pared 5 bases from V and 1 base from J, leaving 12 bases between. Germline loops: CDR1 MNHEY, CDR2 SVGAGI. The CDR3 sequence is 15 residues long. The CDR3 protein is CASSLQGFSNQPQHF. The CDR3 DNA reads TGTGCCAGCAGTCTCCAGGGGTTCAGCAATCAGCCCCAGCATTTT.

V gene TRBV5-1 combines with J gene TRBJ2-4; 8 bases match TRBD1. J lost 5 bases, V lost 2 bases, and 6 bases had no gene match. Per the germline V gene, CDR1 is SGHRS and CDR2 is YFSETQ. The CDR3 length is 15 residues. CDR3 DNA: TGCGCCAGCAGCTTTGGGCAGGGGGCGCAAAACATTCAGTACTTC. Its protein product is CASSFGQGAQNIQYF.

The rearrangement uses TRBV20-1 and TRBJ2-5, with 10 bases fitting TRBD1. Per germline, CDR1 DFQATT and CDR2 SNEGSKA (reference sequence). This CDR3 contains 15 residues. The V and J ends lost 6 bases and 0 bases, in that order; junction bases with no gene match: 7. CDR3: CSASRDRGYQETQYF. The DNA of the CDR3 is TGCAGTGCCAGTCGGGACAGGGGCTACCAAGAGACCCAGTACTTC.

The genes are TRBV2 and TRBJ1-5; D is unresolved. Germline lookup yields CDR1 SNHLY and CDR2 FYNNEI. Trimming removed 5 bases at V and 4 bases at J, with 9 bases between. The CDR3 is 13 residues long. The CDR3 DNA reads as TGTGCCAGCAGTTTTGCGGCGAATCAGCCCCAGCATTTT. Translation gives CASSFAANQPQHF.

The V gene is TRBV28, the J gene TRBJ1-1; 9 bases fit TRBD1. Germline lookup yields CDR1 MDHEN and CDR2 SYDVKM. This CDR3 region has 16 residues. V was clipped by 6 bases and J by 0 bases; unmatched bases: 8. The CDR3 region is CASRSSGQGMNTEAFF. For the CDR3, the DNA is TGTGCCAGCAGATCCTCGGGACAGGGTATGAACACTGAAGCTTTCTTT.

The chain joins TRBV5-1 to TRBJ2-2, with 13 bases fitting TRBD2. Germline V gives CDR1 SGHRS, CDR2 YFSETQ. This CDR3 has 17 amino acids. V dropped 4 bases and J dropped 4; count of bases not matched to a gene: 7. In DNA form, the CDR3 reads TGCGCCAGCAGCACGGGACTAGCGGGGTCGAGCACCGGGGAGCTGTTTTTT. Its translation: CASSTGLAGSSTGELFF.

This chain joins TRBV2 and TRBJ2-5; tentative D call: TRBD2 (5 bases). Trimming left V 3 bases short and J 8 bases short, with 13 bases between. The CDR3 spans 13 residues. Per germline, CDR1 SNHLY and CDR2 FYNNEI. The chain's CDR3 is CASSEAGRGTQYF. CDR3 in DNA: TGTGCCAGCAGTGAGGCCGGCCGGGGAACCCAGTACTTC.

The chain has TRBV4-3 and TRBJ2-7; 13 bases line up with TRBD2. Germline V gives CDR1 LGHNA, CDR2 YSLEER. This CDR3 comprises 17 residues. The V and J ends lost 2 bases and 3 bases, in that order; junction bases with no gene match: 7. The CDR3 DNA is TGCGCCAGCAGCCAAACGACTAGCGGGGGGACCCTCTACGAGCAGTACTTC. Protein sequence: CASSQTTSGGTLYEQYF.

The chain carries TRBV6-4 and TRBJ2-1, with 15 bases fitting TRBD2. This CDR3 has 17 residues. Germline V gene data show CDR1 as MRHNA and CDR2 as SNTAGT. After removal of 7 bases from V and 4 bases from J, the junction contained 8 bases not matched to a gene. In DNA, the CDR3 is TGTGCCAGCATGGGACTAGCGGGGGGCGACCCTTACAATGAGCAGTTCTTC. This codes for CASMGLAGGDPYNEQFF.

The gene calls are TRBV18 and TRBJ1-1; D is ambiguous. The CDR3 consists of 15 residues. Germline CDR1 KGHSH, CDR2 LQKENI. V shed 2 bases and J shed 1 base, with 11 bases lying between them. The CDR3 loop reads CASSPVSSRNTEAFF. DNA for the CDR3: TGTGCCAGCTCACCAGTTTCTTCCAGGAACACTGAAGCTTTCTTT.

This chain links TRBV7-8 with TRBJ1-1, with TRBD1 as a possible D gene (5 bases). This CDR3 region has 13 residues. Germline assignment: CDR1 SGHVS and CDR2 FQNEAQ. V was pared by 5 bases and J by 6 bases, with 13 bases between. This CDR3 is CASSRGGRAEAFF. In DNA, the CDR3 is TGTGCCAGCAGCCGGGGGGGGAGGGCTGAAGCTTTCTTT.

The chain carries TRBV9 and TRBJ1-6, with D possibly matching TRBD1 (5 bases). This CDR3 has 20 residues. The germline V and J ends were trimmed by 3 bases and 0 bases, with 22 bases remaining between them. The germline gives CDR1 SGDLS, CDR2 YYNGEE. The CDR3 DNA sequence: TGTGCCAGCAGCGATCCTCGGGACGAGGACGGGAGCTCCTATAATTCACCCCTCCACTTT. Protein product: CASSDPRDEDGSSYNSPLHF.

Of note for this clone: It is unclear where the CDR3 begins or ends on the DNA, so no DNA is shown, and the CDR3 is as TCRdb lists it. The chain employs TRBV3-1 (or the pseudogene TRBV3-2) and TRBJ1-2. The CDR3 is 15 residues long, ends included. CDR1 and CDR2 from the germline V gene are LGHDT and YNNKEL (reference sequence). The chain's CDR3 is CASSHWGGGSIDLTF.

The count of this clone is one. The V gene is TRBV19, the J gene TRBJ2-7, with a possible D match to TRBD2 (5 bases). The length of the CDR3 is 15 residues. V gave up 1 base and J gave up 3 bases, with 13 bases separating them. Germline CDR1 reads LNHDA; CDR2 reads SQIVND (reference sequence). The CDR3, as DNA: TGTGCCAGTAGTATAGCCCACTCCGGAGGCTACGAGCAGTACTTC. Its translation: CASSIAHSGGYEQYF.

This clone was seen just once. This rearrangement joins TRBV6-5 to TRBJ1-4; a weak D match, TRBD1 (5 bases). Germline assignment: CDR1 MNHEY and CDR2 SVGAGI. There are 13 residues in the CDR3. Trimming took 7 bases from V and 2 from J, leaving 8 bases between them. The DNA for the CDR3 is TGTGCCAGCATAAGGGGTACTAATGAAAAACTGTTTTTT. Translation gives CASIRGTNEKLFF.

J is TRBJ2-6 and V is TRBV9; 7 bases fit TRBD1. Germline CDR1 SGDLS, CDR2 YYNGEE. Losses at the gene ends were 3 bases for V and 0 bases for J; bases not matched to a gene: 9. The CDR3 totals 18 residues. The CDR3 coding sequence is TGTGCCAGCAGCGAGGGAACCTCAGGGGGCTCTGGGGCCAACGTCCTGACTTTC. Its protein is CASSEGTSGGSGANVLTF.

The chain combines TRBV2 with TRBJ1-2; D ambiguous. V was trimmed by 6 bases and J by 6 bases, leaving 20 bases between them. CDR1 is SNHLY and CDR2 is FYNNEI in the germline V gene. The CDR3 loop spans 15 amino acids. The CDR3 sequence: CASSLNFRGTDGYTF. The CDR3 DNA sequence: TGTGCCAGCAGCCTGAACTTCCGGGGTACAGATGGCTACACCTTC.

V and J are TRBV4-2 and TRBJ2-1; TRBD2 is a possible D gene (6 bases). The CDR3 sequence is 17 residues long. Germline lookup yields CDR1 LGHNA and CDR2 YNFKEQ. Trimming removed 0 bases at V and 4 bases at J, with 16 bases between. The CDR3 sequence is CASSQDDSLAGYNEQFF. CDR3 sequence (DNA): TGTGCCAGCAGCCAAGATGATAGTCTCGCGGGGTACAATGAGCAGTTCTTC.

The V call is TRBV23-1, the J call TRBJ1-1; a weak D match, TRBD1 (5 bases). TRBV23-1 is an ORF, and what it does is uncertain. The CDR3 is 17 amino acids. Trimming removed 2 bases at V and 1 base at J, with 17 bases between. This CDR3 is CASSQTDSREENTEAFF. The CDR3 nucleotides are TGCGCCAGCAGTCAAACCGACAGCAGGGAAGAGAACACTGAAGCTTTCTTT.